This TCR beta chain was sequenced for a study of CD8 T cells in ankylosing spondylitis. CDR3 length: 13 amino acids. With 5 bases removed from V and 2 bases from J, the gap between germline ends came to 9 bases. This clonotype was counted between two and nine times. Its matching antigen is unknown. Study results and limitations: Disease-linked clones proved CD8+ and comparatively uncommon in peripheral blood. It appeared that ankylosing spondylitis blood was characterized by a TCR beta motif of 8 or 9 highly homologous variants.

One entry per CDR3 protein, called by TCRdb with MiXCR from the 5' RACE reads. The table records some 270,000 distinct CDR3 sequences, around 32% of them present only once. Source material: blood, either unsorted or a sorted T cell fraction (not recorded which). The clonotype comes from a male donor with ankylosing spondylitis or in good health (not recorded which). The rearrangement links TRBV12-3 or TRBV12-4 to TRBJ1-1; no clear D gene. The CDR3 reads CASSGPVNTEAFF. CDR3 nucleotide sequence: TGTGCCAGCAGTGGGCCGGTCAACACTGAAGCTTTCTTT.